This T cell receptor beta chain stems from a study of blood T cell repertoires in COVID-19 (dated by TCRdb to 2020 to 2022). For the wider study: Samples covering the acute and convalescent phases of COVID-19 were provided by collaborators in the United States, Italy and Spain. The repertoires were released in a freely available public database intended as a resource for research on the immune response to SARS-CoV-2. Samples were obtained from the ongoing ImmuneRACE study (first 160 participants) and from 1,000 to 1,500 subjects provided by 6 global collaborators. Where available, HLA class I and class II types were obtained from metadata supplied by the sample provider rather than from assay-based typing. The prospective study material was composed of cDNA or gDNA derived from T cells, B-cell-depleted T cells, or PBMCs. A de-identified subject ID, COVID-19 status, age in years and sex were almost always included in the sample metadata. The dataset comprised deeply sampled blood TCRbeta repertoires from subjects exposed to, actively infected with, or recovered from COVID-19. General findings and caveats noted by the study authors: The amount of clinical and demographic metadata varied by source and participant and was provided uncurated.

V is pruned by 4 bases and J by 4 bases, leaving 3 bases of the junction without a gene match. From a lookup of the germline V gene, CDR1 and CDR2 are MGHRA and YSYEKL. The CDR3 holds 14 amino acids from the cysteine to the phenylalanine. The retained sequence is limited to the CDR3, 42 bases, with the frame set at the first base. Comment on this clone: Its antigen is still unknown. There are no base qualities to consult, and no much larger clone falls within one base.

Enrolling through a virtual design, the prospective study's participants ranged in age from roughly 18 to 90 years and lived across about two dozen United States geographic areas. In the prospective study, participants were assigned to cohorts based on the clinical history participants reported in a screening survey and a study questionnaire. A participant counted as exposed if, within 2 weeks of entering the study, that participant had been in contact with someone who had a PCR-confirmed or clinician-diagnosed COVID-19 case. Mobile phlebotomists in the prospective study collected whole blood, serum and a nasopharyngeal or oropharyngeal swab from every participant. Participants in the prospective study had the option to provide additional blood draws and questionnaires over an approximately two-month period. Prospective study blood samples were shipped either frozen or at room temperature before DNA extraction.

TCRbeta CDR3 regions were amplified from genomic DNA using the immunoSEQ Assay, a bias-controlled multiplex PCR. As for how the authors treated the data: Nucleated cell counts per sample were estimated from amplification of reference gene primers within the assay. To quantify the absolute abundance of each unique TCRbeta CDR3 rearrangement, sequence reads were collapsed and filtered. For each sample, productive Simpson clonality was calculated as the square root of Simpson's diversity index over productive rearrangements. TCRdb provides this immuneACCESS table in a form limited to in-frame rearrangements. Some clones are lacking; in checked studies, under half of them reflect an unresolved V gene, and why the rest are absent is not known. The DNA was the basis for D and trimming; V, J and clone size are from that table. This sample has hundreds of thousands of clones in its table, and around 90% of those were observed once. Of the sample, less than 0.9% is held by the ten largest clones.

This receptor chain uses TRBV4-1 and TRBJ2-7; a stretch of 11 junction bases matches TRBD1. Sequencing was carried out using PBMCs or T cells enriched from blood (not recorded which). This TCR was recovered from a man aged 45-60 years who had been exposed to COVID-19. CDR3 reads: CASSRTGGSYEQYF. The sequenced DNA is TGCGCCAGCAGCCGGACAGGGGGCTCGTACGAGCAGTACTTC.